This TCR beta chain was recorded in a study of CD8 T cells in ankylosing spondylitis. The study, taken as a whole, reports: A motif of eight highly homologous TCR beta variants was seen as apparently characteristic of ankylosing spondylitis blood. Certain motif variants had earlier been reported in reactive arthritis synovial fluid and blood. CD8+ by phenotype, disease-linked clones were relatively rare in peripheral blood. Clones linked to disease were reported to show significant enrichment in matched ankylosing spondylitis synovial fluid.

This CDR3 comprises 12 residues. CDR1 and CDR2 (germline): SGHDN, FVKESK. Trimming removed 5 bases from V and 7 bases from J, with 11 bases in between. The authors made TCR beta libraries by quantitative 5'-RACE with molecular barcodes. TCRdb re-called the 5' RACE reads through MiXCR, storing one row per CDR3 protein. The sample shows 100,000 to 150,000 distinct CDR3 sequences, roughly 17% of them seen only once. With respect to this clonotype: Its antigen is as yet unknown.

The receptor was derived from a male donor with ankylosing spondylitis. The sample taken for sequencing was blood, either unsorted or a sorted T cell fraction (not recorded which). The chain carries TRBV14 and TRBJ2-5, with D maybe TRBD1 (5 bases). CDR3 nucleotide sequence: TGTGCCAGCAGCTCCCTCAGGGCGACCCAGTACTTC. Protein: CASSSLRATQYF.